The 5 T cell receptor beta chains in this list originate from one sample, sequenced in a study of shared clonotypes between healthy human individuals. Method: immunoSEQ multiplex PCR; TCRdb's copy keeps in-frame clones and lacks some. This sample has 950,000 to 1,300,000 clones, with more than 65% found just once. The sample consisted of memory CD4+ T cells sorted from blood. The subset denotes: CD45RA-negative fraction. These receptors all stem from a man aged 18 to 29 in good health.

This clone was counted between two and nine times. In nucleotides, the CDR3 is TGCGCCAGCAGTGAGTCTTCTACGACCTCCAATGAGCAGTTCTTC. This codes for CASSESSTTSNEQFF. The V call is TRBV10-2, the J call TRBJ2-1; D unclear. The V gene lost 0 bases and the J gene lost 6 bases, with 12 bases spanning the gap. The CDR3 loop spans 15 amino acids. CDR1 is WSHSY, CDR2 SAAADI, per germline.

V and J are TRBV2 and TRBJ1-5; D perhaps matches TRBD1 (6 bases). Germline V gene lookup returns CDR1 SNHLY and CDR2 FYNNEI. CDR3 length equals 15 residues. The V and J ends lost 0 bases and 3 bases respectively, with 9 bases between them. For the CDR3, the DNA is TGTGCCAGCAGTGAAGCGAGGGGGAACAATCAGCCCCAGCATTTT. Protein: CASSEARGNNQPQHF.

The chain couples TRBV7-9 to TRBJ1-1; a weak D match, TRBD1 (5 bases). Germline CDR1 reads SEHNR; CDR2 reads FQNEAQ (reference sequence). This CDR3 is 12 amino acids long. V lost 1 base and J lost 7, with 7 bases in between. CDR3 in amino acids: CASSLGGNEAFF. CDR3 bases: TGTGCCAGCAGCTTAGGGGGGAATGAAGCTTTCTTT. The full variable domain, completed using reference TRBV7-9 and TRBJ1-1, is DTGVSQNPRHKITKRGQNVTFRCDPISEHNRLYWYRQTLGQGPEFLTYFQNEAQLEKSRLLSDRFSAERPKGSFSTLEIQRTEQGDSAMYLCASSLGGNEAFFGQGTRLTVV.

The rearrangement uses TRBV6-5 and TRBJ2-7, with D possibly being TRBD2 (5 bases). The V gene's germline CDR1 is MNHEY and CDR2 SVGAGI. The ends were cut back, 0 bases at V and 5 bases at J, with 14 bases in the middle. The CDR3 length is 15 residues. CDR3 protein: CASSYSRGSRHEQYF. The DNA of the CDR3 is TGTGCCAGCAGTTACTCAAGAGGGAGTAGACACGAGCAGTACTTC.

The chain uses TRBV27 and TRBJ1-1; D may be TRBD1 (6 bases). CDR3 length: 14 residues. Trimming removed 6 bases from V and 5 bases from J, with 16 bases in between. Per the germline V gene, CDR1 is MNHEY and CDR2 is SMNVEV (reference sequence). In DNA, the CDR3 is TGTGCCAGCAGCTTCCTACAGGGTTCTACTGAAGCTTTCTTT. This codes for CASSFLQGSTEAFF.